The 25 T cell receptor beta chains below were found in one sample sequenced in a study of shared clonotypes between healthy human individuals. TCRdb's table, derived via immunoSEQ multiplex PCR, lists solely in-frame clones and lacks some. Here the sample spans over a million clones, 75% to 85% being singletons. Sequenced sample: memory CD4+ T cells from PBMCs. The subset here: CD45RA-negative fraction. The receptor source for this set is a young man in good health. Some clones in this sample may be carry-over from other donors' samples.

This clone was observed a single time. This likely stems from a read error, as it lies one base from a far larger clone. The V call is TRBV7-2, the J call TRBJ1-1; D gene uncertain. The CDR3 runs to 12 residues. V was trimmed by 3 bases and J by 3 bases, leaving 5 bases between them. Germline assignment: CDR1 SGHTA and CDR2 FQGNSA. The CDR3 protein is CASSFLDTEAFF. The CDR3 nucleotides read TGTGCCAGCAGCTTTTTAGACACTGAAGCTTTCTTT.

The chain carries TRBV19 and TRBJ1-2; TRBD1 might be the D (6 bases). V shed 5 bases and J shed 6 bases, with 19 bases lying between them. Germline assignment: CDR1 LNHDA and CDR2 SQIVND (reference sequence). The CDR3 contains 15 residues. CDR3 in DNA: TGTGCCAGTAGTCCCGTAAACAGGGAGGGGCATGGCTACACCTTC. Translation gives CASSPVNREGHGYTF.

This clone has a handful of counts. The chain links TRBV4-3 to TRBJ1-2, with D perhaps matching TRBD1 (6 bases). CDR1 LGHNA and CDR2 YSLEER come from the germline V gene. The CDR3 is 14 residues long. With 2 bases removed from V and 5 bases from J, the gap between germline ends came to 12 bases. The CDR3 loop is CASSQLQGGYGYTF. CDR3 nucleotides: TGCGCCAGCAGCCAATTACAGGGTGGGTATGGCTACACCTTC.

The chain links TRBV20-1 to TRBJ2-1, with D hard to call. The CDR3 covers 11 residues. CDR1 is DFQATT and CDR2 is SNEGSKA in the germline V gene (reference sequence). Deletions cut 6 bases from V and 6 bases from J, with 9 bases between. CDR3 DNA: TGCAGTGCCACCCATACCAATGAGCAGTTCTTC. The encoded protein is CSATHTNEQFF.

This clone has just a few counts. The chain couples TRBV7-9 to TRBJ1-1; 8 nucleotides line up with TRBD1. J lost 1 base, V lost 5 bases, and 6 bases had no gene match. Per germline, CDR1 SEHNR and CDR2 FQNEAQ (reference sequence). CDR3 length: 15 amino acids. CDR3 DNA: TGTGCCAGCAGCCCGGACAGGGTAGGGAACACTGAAGCTTTCTTT. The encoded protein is CASSPDRVGNTEAFF.

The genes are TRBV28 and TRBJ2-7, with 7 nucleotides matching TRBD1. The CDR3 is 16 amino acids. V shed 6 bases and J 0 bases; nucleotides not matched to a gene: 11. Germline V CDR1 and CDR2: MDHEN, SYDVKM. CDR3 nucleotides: TGTGCCAGCAGCGGGACAGACCAAGCACTCTCCTACGAGCAGTACTTC. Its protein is CASSGTDQALSYEQYF.

CDR3 nucleotide sequence: TGTGCCAGTACAGCAAGGGCACCCCCGAACACTGAAGCTTTCTTT. It specifies CASTARAPPNTEAFF. The V call is TRBV14, the J call TRBJ1-1; the D is unclear. Germline V gene lookup returns CDR1 SGHDN and CDR2 FVKESK. The CDR3 is 15 residues long. V lost 9 bases, J lost 1 base, and 18 bases lay in between.

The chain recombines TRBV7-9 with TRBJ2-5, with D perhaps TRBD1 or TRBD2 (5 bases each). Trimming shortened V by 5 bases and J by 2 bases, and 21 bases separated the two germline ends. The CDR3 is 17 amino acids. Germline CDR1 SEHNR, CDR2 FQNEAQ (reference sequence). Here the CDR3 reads CASSPTGWGTLQETQYF. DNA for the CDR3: TGTGCCAGCAGCCCCACGGGGTGGGGCACCCTTCAAGAGACCCAGTACTTC.

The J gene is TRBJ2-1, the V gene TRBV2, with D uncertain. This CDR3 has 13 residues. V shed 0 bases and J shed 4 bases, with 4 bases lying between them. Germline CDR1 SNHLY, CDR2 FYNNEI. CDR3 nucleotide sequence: TGTGCCAGCAGTGAAGCAGCGTACAATGAGCAGTTCTTC. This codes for CASSEAAYNEQFF.

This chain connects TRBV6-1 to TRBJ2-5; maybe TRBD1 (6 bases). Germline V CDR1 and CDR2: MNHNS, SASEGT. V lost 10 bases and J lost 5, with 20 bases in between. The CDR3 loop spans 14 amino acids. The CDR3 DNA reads TGTGCCATCTCACAGGGTTTTACAACGGAGACCCAGTACTTC. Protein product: CAISQGFTTETQYF.

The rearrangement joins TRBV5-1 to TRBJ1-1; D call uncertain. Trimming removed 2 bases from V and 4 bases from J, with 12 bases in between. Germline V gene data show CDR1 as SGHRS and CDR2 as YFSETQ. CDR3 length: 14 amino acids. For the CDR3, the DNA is TGCGCCAGCAGCTTCAACGGCGGAGGCACTGAAGCTTTCTTT. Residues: CASSFNGGGTEAFF.

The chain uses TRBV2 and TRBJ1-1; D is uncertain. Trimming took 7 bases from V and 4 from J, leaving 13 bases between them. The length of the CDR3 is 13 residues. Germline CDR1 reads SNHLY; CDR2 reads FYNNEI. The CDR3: CASKEQIGTEAFF. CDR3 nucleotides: TGTGCCAGCAAAGAACAGATAGGCACTGAAGCTTTCTTT.

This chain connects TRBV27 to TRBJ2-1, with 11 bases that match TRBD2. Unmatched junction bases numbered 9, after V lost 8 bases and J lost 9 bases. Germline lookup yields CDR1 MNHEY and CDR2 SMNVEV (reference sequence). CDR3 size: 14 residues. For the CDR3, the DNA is TGTGCCAGCTCCGGGACTAGCGGAAGGCTTGAGCAGTTCTTC. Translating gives CASSGTSGRLEQFF.

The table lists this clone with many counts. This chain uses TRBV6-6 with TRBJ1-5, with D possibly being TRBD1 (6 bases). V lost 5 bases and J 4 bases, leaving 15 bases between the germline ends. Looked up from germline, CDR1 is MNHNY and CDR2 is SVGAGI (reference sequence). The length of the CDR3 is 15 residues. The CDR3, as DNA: TGTGCCAGCAGTCCCGATGGGACACAGAATCAGCCCCAGCATTTT. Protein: CASSPDGTQNQPQHF.

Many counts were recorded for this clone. CDR3 amino acids: CASRRDMNQETQYF. CDR3 nucleotides: TGTGCCAGCAGACGCGACATGAACCAAGAGACCCAGTACTTC. This sequence joins TRBV7-3 and TRBJ2-5; no definite D call. Trimming shortened V by 6 bases and J by 0 bases, and 11 bases separated the two germline ends. The germline V gene has CDR1 SGHTA and CDR2 FQGTGA. The CDR3 is 14 amino acids.

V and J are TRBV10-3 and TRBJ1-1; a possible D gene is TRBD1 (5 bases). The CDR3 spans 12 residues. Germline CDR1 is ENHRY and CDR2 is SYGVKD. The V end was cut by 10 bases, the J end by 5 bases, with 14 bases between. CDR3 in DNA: TGTGCCACCGACCGGGGCGGGACTGAAGCTTTCTTT. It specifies CATDRGGTEAFF.

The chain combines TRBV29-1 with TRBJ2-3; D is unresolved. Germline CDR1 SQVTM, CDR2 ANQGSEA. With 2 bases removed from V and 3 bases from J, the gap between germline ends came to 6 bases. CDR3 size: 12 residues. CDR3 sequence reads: CSVETATDTQYF. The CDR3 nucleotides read TGCAGCGTTGAAACGGCGACAGATACGCAGTATTTT.

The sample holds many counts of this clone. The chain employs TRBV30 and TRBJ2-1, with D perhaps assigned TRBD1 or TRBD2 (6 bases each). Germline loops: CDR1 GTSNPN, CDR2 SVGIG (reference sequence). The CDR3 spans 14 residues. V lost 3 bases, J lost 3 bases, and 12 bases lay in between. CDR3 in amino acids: CAWSGGGGYNEQFF. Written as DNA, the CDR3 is TGTGCCTGGAGCGGAGGGGGAGGCTACAATGAGCAGTTCTTC. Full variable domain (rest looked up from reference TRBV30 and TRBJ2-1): SQTIHQWPATLVQPVGSPLSLECTVEGTSNPNLYWYRQAAGRGLQLLFYSVGIGQISSEVPQNLSASRPQDRQFILSSKKLLLSDSGFYLCAWSGGGGYNEQFFGPGTRLTVL.

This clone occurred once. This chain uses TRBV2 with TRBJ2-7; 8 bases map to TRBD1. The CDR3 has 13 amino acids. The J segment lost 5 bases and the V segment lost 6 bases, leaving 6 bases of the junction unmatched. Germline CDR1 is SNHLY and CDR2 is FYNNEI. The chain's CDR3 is CASRSGQGNEQYF. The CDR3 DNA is TGTGCCAGCAGATCAGGACAGGGTAACGAGCAGTACTTC.

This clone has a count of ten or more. The CDR3 coding sequence is TGTGCCAGCAGCGCGTGGGGCGCCTATGGCTACACCTTC. Protein sequence: CASSAWGAYGYTF. The V gene is TRBV9, the J gene TRBJ1-2; TRBD1 is a possible D gene (5 bases). The length of the CDR3 is 13 residues. V was cut by 3 bases and J by 4 bases, with 10 bases left in between. Germline V gene lookup returns CDR1 SGDLS and CDR2 YYNGEE.

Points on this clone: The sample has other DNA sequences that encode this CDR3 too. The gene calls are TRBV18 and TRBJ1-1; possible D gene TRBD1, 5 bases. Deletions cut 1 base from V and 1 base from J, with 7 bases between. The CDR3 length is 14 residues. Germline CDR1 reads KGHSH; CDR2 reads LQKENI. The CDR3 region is CASSPLGGNTEAFF. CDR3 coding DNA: TGTGCCAGCTCACCACTGGGGGGGAACACTGAAGCTTTCTTT.

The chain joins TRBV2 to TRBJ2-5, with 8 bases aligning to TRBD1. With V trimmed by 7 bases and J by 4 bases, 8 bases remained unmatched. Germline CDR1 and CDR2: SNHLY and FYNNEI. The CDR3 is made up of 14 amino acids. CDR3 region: CASKGAGGGETQYF. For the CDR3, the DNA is TGTGCCAGCAAAGGGGCAGGGGGCGGAGAGACCCAGTACTTC.

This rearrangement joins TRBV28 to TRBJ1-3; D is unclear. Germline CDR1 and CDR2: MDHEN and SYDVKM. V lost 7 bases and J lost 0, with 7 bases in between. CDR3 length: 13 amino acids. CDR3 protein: CASKIISGNTIYF. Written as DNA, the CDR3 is TGTGCCAGCAAAATCATCTCTGGAAACACCATATATTTT.

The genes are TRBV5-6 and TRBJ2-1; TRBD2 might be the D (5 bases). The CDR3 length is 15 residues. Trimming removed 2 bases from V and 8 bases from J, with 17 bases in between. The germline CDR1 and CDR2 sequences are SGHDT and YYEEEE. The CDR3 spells CASSFGLGFSDEQFF. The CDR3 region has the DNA TGTGCCAGCAGCTTTGGGCTAGGGTTTAGCGATGAGCAGTTCTTC.

CDR3 loop: CASSSSPGAGRETQYF. CDR3 DNA: TGTGCCAGCAGTTCCTCTCCCGGGGCAGGGCGAGAGACCCAGTACTTC. The J gene is TRBJ2-5, the V gene TRBV28, with D possibly being TRBD1 or TRBD2 (5 bases each). The CDR3 sequence is 16 residues long. V was pared by 4 bases and J by 4 bases, with 19 bases between. CDR1 and CDR2 (germline): MDHEN, SYDVKM.